The clone carrying this TCR beta chain was counted ten times or more. Its antigen is unidentified. The sample belongs to a study of T cells after yellow fever vaccination. Germline CDR1 SGDLS, CDR2 YYNGEE. This CDR3 is built from 17 residues. V trimming: 0 bases; J trimming: 0 bases; junction bases outside the gene matches: 4. 5'RACE template switching added a universal primer site and UMIs to TCR cDNA. TCRdb itself ran the 5' RACE reads through MiXCR, one entry per CDR3 protein. The profile shows a few hundred thousand distinct CDR3 sequences, over 3.5% of them singletons. Findings and limits, study-wide: The study re-detected most primary-vaccination clones after the booster (under 97% CD4, just over 85% CD8). Peaking on day 5 versus 15, the secondary response was faster but weaker.

The chain is built from TRBV9 and TRBJ2-3, with 10 bases lining up with TRBD2. The material sequenced was PBMCs, taken 5 days after the yellow fever booster vaccination. The receptor comes from a young man who received the YFV17D yellow fever vaccine. The CDR3 nucleotides read TGTGCCAGCAGCGTAGGACTAGCGGGTGGGAGCACAGATACGCAGTATTTT. Translating it yields CASSVGLAGGSTDTQYF.